This TCR beta chain originates from a study of CD8 T cells in ankylosing spondylitis. In TCRdb, the 5' RACE reads were re-called with MiXCR into one record per CDR3 protein. The sample includes about 400,000 distinct CDR3 sequences, roughly 20% of them seen just once. This clonotype has just a few counts. The antigen remains unidentified. Germline V gives CDR1 DFQATT, CDR2 SNEGSKA (reference sequence). V was clipped by 6 bases and J by 5 bases; unmatched bases: 6. CDR3 length: 14 residues. General study findings and limits: In the blood and synovial fluid of reactive arthritis, some motif variants had been previously reported. As reported, disease-linked clones showed significant enrichment in matched ankylosing spondylitis synovial fluid.

Specimen: blood, either unsorted or a sorted T cell fraction (not recorded which). The V call is TRBV20-1, the J call TRBJ2-2; 10 bases match TRBD1. This clonotype was obtained from a male donor with ankylosing spondylitis or in good health (not recorded which). The CDR3 nucleotides read TGCAGTGCCGGACAGGGGGAGCAAACCGGGGAGCTGTTTTTT. This sequence encodes CSAGQGEQTGELFF.